Listed here are 16 T cell receptor beta chains from one sample, sequenced in a study of tissue T cells after allogeneic stem cell transplantation. Sequencing used immunoSEQ multiplex PCR; TCRdb keeps in-frame clones, though not all of them. Here the sample spans approximately 5,000 clones, about 48% being singletons. Time point denoted: mouse harvest day 7 after allogeneic transplant. Tail vein injection delivered 10^7 T-cell-depleted bone marrow cells and 10^6 splenic CD5+ T cells. Sequencing was done on a sample of gut tissue. These receptors were collected from a female BALB/c mouse given C57BL/6 T cells with graft-versus-host disease after an allogeneic hematopoietic cell transplant.

Note on this clone: The gene names given are mouse names. CDR3 DNA, as far as it was read: TGTGCCAGCAGCGCCTGGGACAGGGGGAGGGCTGAGCAGTTC. Translation gives CASSAWDRGRAEQF. The CDR3 as a whole reads CASSAWDRGRAEQFF. This chain joins TRBV13-3 and TRBJ2-1; 11 bases line up with TRBD1. The read stops 1 residue short of the end of the CDR3; the missing end is completed from the germline J gene. The germline gives CDR1 NNHDY, CDR2 SYVADS. The V segment lost 5 bases and the J segment 7 bases; nucleotides outside the gene matches: 8. This CDR3 is 15 amino acids long.

About this clone: Germline and genes here are mouse. The CDR3 extends 1 residue past the end of the read, so its final part is completed from the germline J gene. The chain has TRBV5 and TRBJ1-4; possibly TRBD1 for D (5 bases). CDR1 and CDR2 from the germline V gene are LGHNA and YNLKQL (reference sequence). The CDR3 is 15 amino acids. Deletions cut 4 bases from V and 0 bases from J, with 9 bases between. Incomplete CDR3 DNA: TGTGCCAGCAGCCCCAGACAGATTTCCAACGAAAGATTATTT. Its protein is CASSPRQISNERLF. The CDR3, in full, reads CASSPRQISNERLFF.

As concerns this clone: Gene names and germline refer to mouse. The observed sequence ends 1 residue before the CDR3 terminus, with the missing tail filled in from the germline J gene. The rearrangement links TRBV13-2 to TRBJ2-7; 8 nucleotides align to TRBD1. The CDR3 length is 12 residues. Trimming took 2 bases from V and 6 from J; bases not matched to a gene: 1. Per germline, CDR1 NNHNN and CDR2 SYGAGS (reference sequence). CDR3 sequence: CASGDRGPEQYF. CDR3 bases read: TGTGCCAGCGGTGACAGGGGGCCTGAACAGTAC.

A note on this clone: Mouse gene names and germline throughout. The CDR3 protein is CSSSQPGLGETLYF. The CDR3 bases that were read are TGCTCCAGCAGTCAGCCGGGACTGGGGGAAACGCTGTAT. This chain connects TRBV23 to TRBJ2-3; the D call TRBD2 from the table was never checked on the DNA. The DNA ends 1 residue before the CDR3 does, and the rest of the CDR3 is filled in from the germline J gene. Looked up from germline, CDR1 is KGHTA and CDR2 is FQNQQP. The CDR3 has 14 residues.

With respect to this clone: The listed genes are named as in mouse. Read sequence stops 1 residue before the CDR3 end, and the germline J gene provides the missing end. The chain joins TRBV12-2 to TRBJ2-7, with 7 bases that match TRBD2. The CDR3 runs 14 residues. V trimming: 0 bases; J trimming: 0 bases; junction bases outside the gene matches: 1. Germline values: CDR1 SGHLS, CDR2 HYDKME. The CDR3 spells CASSLDWDSYEQYF. CDR3 DNA, as far as it was read: TGTGCCAGCTCTCTCGACTGGGACTCCTATGAACAGTAC.

Regarding this clone: Gene and germline names: mouse. Read data end 1 residue before the CDR3 end; the end is taken from the germline J gene. J is TRBJ2-2 and V is TRBV26; 9 nucleotides agree with TRBD1. This CDR3 is 14 amino acids long. Trimming took 3 bases from V and 6 from J; bases not matched to a gene: 2. Germline V lookup: CDR1 KGHPV, CDR2 FQNQEV (reference sequence). CDR3 sequence reads: CASSLQGAPGQLYF. CDR3 DNA (partial): TGTGCCAGCAGTCTACAGGGGGCCCCCGGGCAGCTCTAC.

A word on this clone: The germline and genes are mouse ones. Read data end 1 residue before the CDR3 end; the end is taken from the germline J gene. This chain uses TRBV26 with TRBJ2-4; 10 bases are a match to TRBD2. CDR3 length: 14 amino acids. Trimming at V came to 6 bases and at J to 5 bases, leaving 5 bases not matched to a gene. Looked up from germline, CDR1 is KGHPV and CDR2 is FQNQEV (reference sequence). CDR3 in amino acids: CASRLLGGGNTLYF. The sequenced CDR3 bases are TGTGCCAGCAGATTACTGGGGGGGGGAAACACCTTGTAC.

Note on this clone: Genes and germline come from the mouse. The missing CDR3 end, 1 residue past where the read stops, is filled in from the germline J gene. The rearrangement links TRBV19 to TRBJ2-5; D possibly corresponds to TRBD1 (6 bases). The germline CDR1 and CDR2 sequences are FNHDT and SITEND (reference sequence). Trimming stripped 2 bases from V and 3 bases from J, with 7 bases between. This CDR3 is built from 13 residues. The CDR3 loop is CASSMGHQDTQYF. CDR3 DNA (partial): TGTGCCAGCAGTATGGGACATCAAGACACCCAGTAC.

With respect to this clone: The germline and genes are mouse ones. The sequenced fragment ends 1 residue before the CDR3 boundary, so the rest is inferred from the germline J gene. The V gene is TRBV26, the J gene TRBJ2-5; D uncertain. CDR1 KGHPV and CDR2 FQNQEV come from the germline V gene (reference sequence). V lost 0 bases and J lost 3, with 7 bases in between. The CDR3 has 14 amino acids. The CDR3 loop is CASSLSTFQDTQYF. The CDR3 DNA, read in part, is TGTGCCAGCAGTCTGTCGACATTTCAAGACACCCAGTAC.

Comments on this clone: Genes and germline come from the mouse. The CDR3 is cut off 1 residue early in the read; its end comes from the germline J gene. The chain has TRBV23 and TRBJ2-4. Per the germline V gene, CDR1 is KGHTA and CDR2 is FQNQQP. This CDR3 has 14 amino acids. CDR3 in amino acids: CSSSPLNSQNTLYF. The sequenced part of the CDR3 DNA is TGCTCCAGCAGTCCCCTCAATAGTCAAAACACCTTGTAC.

This clone was found a few times. Any gene name here is a mouse gene name. The read ends 1 residue shy of where the CDR3 ends; the end is completed using the germline J gene. The chain carries TRBV19 and TRBJ2-7, with D perhaps being TRBD1 or TRBD2 (6 bases each). V was shortened by 6 bases and J by 4 bases, with 11 bases between the two germline ends. CDR1 FNHDT and CDR2 SITEND come from the germline V gene (reference sequence). This CDR3 contains 12 residues. CDR3 DNA, as far as it was read: TGTGCCAGCACCAAGGGGGGTTATGAACAGTAC. This sequence encodes CASTKGGYEQY. The entire CDR3 reads CASTKGGYEQYF. Complete variable domain (other parts from reference TRBV19 and TRBJ2-7): GGIITQTPKFLIGQEGQKLTLKCQQNFNHDTMYWYRQDSGKGLRLIYYSITENDLQKGDLSEGYDASREKKSSFSLTVTSAQKNEMAVFLCASTKGGYEQYFGPGTRLTVL.

On this clone: All gene names here are mouse names. The read stops 1 residue short of the end of the CDR3; the missing end is completed from the germline J gene. This chain connects TRBV23 to TRBJ1-1; the DNA was not compared with TRBD1, the D call given in the table. This CDR3 has 14 residues. Germline CDR1 is KGHTA and CDR2 is FQNQQP. Incomplete CDR3 DNA: TGCTCCAGCAGTCAATCGGACAGGGGAACAGAAGTCTTC. It specifies CSSSQSDRGTEVF. The full CDR3 reads CSSSQSDRGTEVFF.

To note about this clone: The germline and genes are mouse ones. The read comes to an end 1 residue before the CDR3 does, leaving the germline J gene to fill in the end. The rearrangement uses TRBV1 and TRBJ1-1, with 7 bases matching TRBD1. With V trimmed by 4 bases and J by 1 base, 3 bases remained unmatched. CDR1 is NSQYPW, CDR2 LRSPGD, per germline (reference sequence). The CDR3 has 14 amino acids. The CDR3 loop reads CTCSGRDRNTEVFF. CDR3 DNA, as far as it was read: TGCACCTGCAGTGGCCGGGACAGAAACACAGAAGTCTTC.

On this clone: Mouse names are used for the genes. The read is 1 residue too short to cover the CDR3 end, so that end is filled in from the germline J gene. The rearrangement uses TRBV3 and TRBJ2-3; TRBD1 is a possible D gene (6 bases). Trimming pared 3 bases from V and 1 base from J, leaving 8 bases between. CDR1 is SNHLY, CDR2 FYNGKV, per germline (reference sequence). The CDR3 extends over 14 amino acids. CDR3 protein: CASSLGQGAETLYF. The part of the CDR3 DNA that was read is TGTGCCAGCAGCTTGGGACAAGGTGCAGAAACGCTGTAT. The variable domain in full, with the rest retrieved from reference TRBV3 and TRBJ2-3, is GPKVLQIPSHQIIDMGQMVTLNCDPVSNHLYFYWYKQILGQQMEFLVNFYNGKVMEKSKLFKDQFSVERPDGSYFTLKIQPTALEDSAVYFCASSLGQGAETLYFGSGTRLTVL.

The sample holds one count of this clone. Mouse names are used for the genes. The missing CDR3 end, 1 residue past where the read stops, is filled in from the germline J gene. The chain combines TRBV26 with TRBJ1-2; D remains unclear. CDR1 and CDR2 from the germline V gene are KGHPV and FQNQEV (reference sequence). This CDR3 is 13 amino acids long. The V end lost 2 bases, the J end lost 4 bases, and 8 bases lay between the germline ends. CDR3 protein: CASSLEEGSDYTF. The covered CDR3 bases are TGTGCCAGCAGTCTGGAGGAAGGCTCCGACTACACC. The entire variable domain, with the rest obtained from reference TRBV26 and TRBJ1-2, is as follows: NSKVIQTPRYLVKGQGQKAKMRCIPEKGHPVVFWYQQNKNNEFKFLINFQNQEVLQQIDMTEKRFSAECPSNSPCSLEIQSSEAGDSALYLCASSLEEGSDYTFGSGTRLLVI.

This clone was detected only a few times. Mouse germline and gene names are used. With the read ending 1 residue before the CDR3 end, the germline J gene is used to fill in that end. This chain uses TRBV17 with TRBJ1-4; no firm D call. CDR1 MNHDT and CDR2 YYDKIL come from the germline V gene. The CDR3 is made up of 13 amino acids. Trimming took off 5 bases at V and 7 bases at J, with 11 bases between the two ends. Incomplete CDR3 DNA: TGTGCTAGCAGTCGGGGTCTTCCCGAAAGATTATTT. Amino acids: CASSRGLPERLF. The whole CDR3 protein reads CASSRGLPERLFF. The complete variable domain, with remaining parts taken from reference TRBV17 and TRBJ1-4, reads DTTVKQNPRYKLARVGKPVNLICSQTMNHDTMYWYQKKPNQAPKLLLFYYDKILNREADTFEKFQSSRPNNSFCSLYIGSAGLEYSAMYLCASSRGLPERLFFGHGTKLSVL.